This T cell receptor (beta chain) was recorded in a study of T cell responses to AZD1222 COVID-19 vaccine. At the level of the study: Some second doses came at about 4 weeks and others at about 12 weeks; these were pooled. General study results and limits: CD4 TCRs linked to vaccination spanned spike, dominating at 160-218 and 743-854. Of spike-specific TCRs, nearly half reportedly target regions left unmutated in variants.

Germline CDR1 and CDR2: SQVTM and ANQGSEA. CDR3 length: 16 residues. Trimming at V came to 2 bases and at J to 4 bases, leaving 10 bases not matched to a gene. Profiled with immunoSEQ multiplex PCR; TCRdb holds only in-frame clones, not every one. The sample holds approximately 180,000 clones, around 92% seen once. In the case of this clone: No antigen is known for it.

The V call is TRBV29-1, the J call TRBJ2-1; 8 nucleotides match TRBD1. Sequenced material: peripheral blood, taken on day 0 of AZD1222 vaccination. The sequence came from an adult in good health. CDR3: CSVEQGAVGSYNEQFF. CDR3 sequence (DNA): TGCAGCGTTGAACAGGGGGCTGTAGGATCTTACAATGAGCAGTTCTTC.